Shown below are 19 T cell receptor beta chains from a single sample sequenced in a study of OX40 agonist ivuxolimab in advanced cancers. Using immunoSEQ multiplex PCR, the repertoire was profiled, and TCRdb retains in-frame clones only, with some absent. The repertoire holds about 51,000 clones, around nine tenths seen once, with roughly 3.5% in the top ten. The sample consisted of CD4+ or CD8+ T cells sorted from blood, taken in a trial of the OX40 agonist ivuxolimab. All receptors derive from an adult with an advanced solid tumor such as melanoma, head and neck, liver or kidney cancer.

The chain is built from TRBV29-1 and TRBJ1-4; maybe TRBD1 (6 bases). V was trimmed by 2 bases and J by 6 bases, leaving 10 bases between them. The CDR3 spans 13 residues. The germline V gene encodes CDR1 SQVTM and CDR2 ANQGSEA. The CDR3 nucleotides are TGCAGCGTTGAACAAGGGGGAGATGAAAAACTGTTTTTT. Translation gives CSVEQGGDEKLFF. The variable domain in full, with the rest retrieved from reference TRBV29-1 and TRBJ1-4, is SAVISQKPSRDICQRGTSLTIQCQVDSQVTMMFWYRQQPGQSLTLIATANQGSEATYESGFVIDKFPISRPNLTFSTLTVSNMSPEDSSIYLCSVEQGGDEKLFFGSGTQLSVL.

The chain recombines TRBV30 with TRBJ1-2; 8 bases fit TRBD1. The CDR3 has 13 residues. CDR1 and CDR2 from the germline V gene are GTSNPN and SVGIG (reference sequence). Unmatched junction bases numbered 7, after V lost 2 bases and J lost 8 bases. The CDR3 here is CAWSRQGAWGYTF. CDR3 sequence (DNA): TGTGCCTGGAGTCGGCAGGGGGCATGGGGCTACACCTTC.

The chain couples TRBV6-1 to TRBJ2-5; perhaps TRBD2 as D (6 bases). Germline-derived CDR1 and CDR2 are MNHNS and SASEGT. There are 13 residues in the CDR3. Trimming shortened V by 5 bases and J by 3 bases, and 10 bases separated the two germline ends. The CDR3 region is CASSWGGEETQYF. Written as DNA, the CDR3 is TGTGCCAGCAGTTGGGGCGGGGAAGAGACCCAGTACTTC.

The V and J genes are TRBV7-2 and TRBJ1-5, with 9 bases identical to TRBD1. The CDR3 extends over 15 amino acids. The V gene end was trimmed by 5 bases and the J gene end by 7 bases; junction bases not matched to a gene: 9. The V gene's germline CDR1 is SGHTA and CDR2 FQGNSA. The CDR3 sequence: CASSQDRGNVQPQHF. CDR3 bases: TGTGCCAGCAGCCAGGACAGGGGAAATGTGCAGCCCCAGCATTTT.

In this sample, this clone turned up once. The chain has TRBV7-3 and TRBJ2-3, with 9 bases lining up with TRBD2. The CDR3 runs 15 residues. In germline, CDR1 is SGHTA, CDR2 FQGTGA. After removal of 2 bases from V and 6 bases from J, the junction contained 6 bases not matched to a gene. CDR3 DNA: TGTGCCAGCAGCTTAGCGGGGGGGCGGTCGGATACGCAGTATTTT. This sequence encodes CASSLAGGRSDTQYF.

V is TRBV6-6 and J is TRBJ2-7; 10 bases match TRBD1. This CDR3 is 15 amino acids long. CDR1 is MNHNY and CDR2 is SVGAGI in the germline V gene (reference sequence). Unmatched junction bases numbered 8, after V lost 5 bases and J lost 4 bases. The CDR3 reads CASSLNGQGGYEQYF. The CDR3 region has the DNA TGTGCCAGCAGTCTAAACGGACAGGGGGGGTACGAGCAGTACTTC.

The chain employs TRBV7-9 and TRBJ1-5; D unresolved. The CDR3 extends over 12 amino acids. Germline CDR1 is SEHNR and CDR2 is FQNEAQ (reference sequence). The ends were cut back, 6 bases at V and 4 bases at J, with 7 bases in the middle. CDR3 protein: CASSSPNQPQHF. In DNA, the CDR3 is TGTGCCAGCAGTTCCCCTAATCAGCCCCAGCATTTT. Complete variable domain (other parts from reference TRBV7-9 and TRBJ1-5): DTGVSQNPRHKITKRGQNVTFRCDPISEHNRLYWYRQTLGQGPEFLTYFQNEAQLEKSRLLSDRFSAERPKGSFSTLEIQRTEQGDSAMYLCASSSPNQPQHFGDGTRLSIL.

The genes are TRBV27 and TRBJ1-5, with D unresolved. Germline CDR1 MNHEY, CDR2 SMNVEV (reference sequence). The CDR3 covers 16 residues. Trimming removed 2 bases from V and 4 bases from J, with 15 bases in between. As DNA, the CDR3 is TGTGCCAGCAGTTTAAAATTTGGGCAACGGAATCAGCCCCAGCATTTT. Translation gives CASSLKFGQRNQPQHF.

CDR3 loop: CASSFGLAGTDTQYF. In DNA form, the CDR3 reads TGCGCCAGCAGCTTTGGACTAGCGGGGACAGATACGCAGTATTTT. The V gene is TRBV5-1, the J gene TRBJ2-3, with 12 bases identical to TRBD2. With V trimmed by 2 bases and J by 3 bases, 1 base remained unmatched. This CDR3 is built from 15 residues. Germline-derived CDR1 and CDR2 are SGHRS and YFSETQ.

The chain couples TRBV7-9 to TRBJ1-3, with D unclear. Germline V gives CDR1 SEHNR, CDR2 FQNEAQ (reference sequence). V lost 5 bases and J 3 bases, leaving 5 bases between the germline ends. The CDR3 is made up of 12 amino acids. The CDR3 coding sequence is TGTGCCAGCAGCGTCAATGGAAACACCATATATTTT. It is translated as CASSVNGNTIYF.

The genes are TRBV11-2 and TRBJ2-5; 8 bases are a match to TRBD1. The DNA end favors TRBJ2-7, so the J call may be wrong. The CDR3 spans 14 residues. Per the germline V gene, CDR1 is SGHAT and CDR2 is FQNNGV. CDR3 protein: CASSLVDRAYEQYF. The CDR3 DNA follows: TGTGCCAGCAGCTTGGTGGACAGGGCCTACGAGCAGTACTTC.

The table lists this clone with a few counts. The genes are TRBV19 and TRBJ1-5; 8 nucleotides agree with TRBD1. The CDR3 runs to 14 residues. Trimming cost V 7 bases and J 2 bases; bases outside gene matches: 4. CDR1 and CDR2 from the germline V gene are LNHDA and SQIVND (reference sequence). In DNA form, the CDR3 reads TGTGCCAGTACTCCGGACAGGGGCAATCAGCCCCAGCATTTT. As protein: CASTPDRGNQPQHF.

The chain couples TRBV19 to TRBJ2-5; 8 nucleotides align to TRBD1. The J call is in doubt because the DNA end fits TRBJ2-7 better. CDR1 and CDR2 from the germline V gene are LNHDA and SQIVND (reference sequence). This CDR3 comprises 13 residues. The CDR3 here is CASRDRASYEQYF. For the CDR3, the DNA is TGTGCCAGTAGGGACAGGGCTTCCTACGAGCAGTACTTC.

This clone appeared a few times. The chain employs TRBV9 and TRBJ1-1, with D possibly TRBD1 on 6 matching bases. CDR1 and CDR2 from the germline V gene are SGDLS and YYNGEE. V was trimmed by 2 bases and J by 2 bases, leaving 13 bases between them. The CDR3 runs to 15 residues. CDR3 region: CASSVTGTQNTEAFF. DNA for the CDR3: TGTGCCAGCAGCGTCACTGGGACACAAAACACTGAAGCTTTCTTT. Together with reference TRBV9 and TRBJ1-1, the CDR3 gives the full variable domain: DSGVTQTPKHLITATGQRVTLRCSPRSGDLSVYWYQQSLDQGLQFLIQYYNGEERAKGNILERFSAQQFPDLHSELNLSSLELGDSALYFCASSVTGTQNTEAFFGQGTRLTVV.

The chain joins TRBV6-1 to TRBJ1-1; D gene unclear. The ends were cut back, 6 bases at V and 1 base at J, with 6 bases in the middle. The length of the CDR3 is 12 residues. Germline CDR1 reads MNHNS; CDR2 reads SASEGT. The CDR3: CASSPRNTEAFF. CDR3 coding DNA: TGTGCCAGCAGCCCTCGGAACACTGAAGCTTTCTTT.

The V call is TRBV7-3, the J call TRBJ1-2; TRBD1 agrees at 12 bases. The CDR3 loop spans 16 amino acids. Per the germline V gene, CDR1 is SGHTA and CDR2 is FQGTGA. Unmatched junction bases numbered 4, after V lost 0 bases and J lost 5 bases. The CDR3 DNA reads TGTGCCAGCAGCTTAACGGGACAGGGGGCGGGGTATGGCTACACCTTC. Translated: CASSLTGQGAGYGYTF. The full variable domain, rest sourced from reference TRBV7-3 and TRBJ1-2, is GAGVSQTPSNKVTEKGKYVELRCDPISGHTALYWYRQSLGQGPEFLIYFQGTGAADDSGLPNDRFFAVRPEGSVSTLKIQRTERGDSAVYLCASSLTGQGAGYGYTFGSGTRLTVV.

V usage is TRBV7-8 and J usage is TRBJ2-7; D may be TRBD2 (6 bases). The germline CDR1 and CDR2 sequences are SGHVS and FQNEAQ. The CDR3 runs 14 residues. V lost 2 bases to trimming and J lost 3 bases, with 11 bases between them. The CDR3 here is CASSLIAALYEQYF. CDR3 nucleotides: TGTGCCAGCAGCTTAATAGCGGCGCTCTACGAGCAGTACTTC.

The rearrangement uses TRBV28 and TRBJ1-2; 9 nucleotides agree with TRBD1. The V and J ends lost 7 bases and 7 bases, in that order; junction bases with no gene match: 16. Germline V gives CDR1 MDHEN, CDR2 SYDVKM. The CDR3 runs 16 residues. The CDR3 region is CASKMGRDRVLSGYTF. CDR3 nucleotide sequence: TGTGCCAGCAAAATGGGCCGGGACAGGGTACTTTCTGGCTACACCTTC.

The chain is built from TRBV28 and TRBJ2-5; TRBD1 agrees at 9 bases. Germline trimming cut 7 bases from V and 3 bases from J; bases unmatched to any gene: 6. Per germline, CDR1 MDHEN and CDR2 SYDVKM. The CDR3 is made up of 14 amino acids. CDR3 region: CASNDRGWKETQYF. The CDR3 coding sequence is TGTGCCAGCAACGACAGGGGGTGGAAAGAGACCCAGTACTTC. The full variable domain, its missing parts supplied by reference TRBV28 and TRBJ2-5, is DVKVTQSSRYLVKRTGEKVFLECVQDMDHENMFWYRQDPGLGLRLIYFSYDVKMKEKGDIPEGYSVSREKKERFSLILESASTNQTSMYLCASNDRGWKETQYFGPGTRLLVL.